The present T cell receptor (beta chain) was sequenced within a study of T cells after yellow fever vaccination (dated by TCRdb to between 2018 and 2021). At the level of the whole study: The SMART-Seq v4 Ultra Low Input RNA kit was used to prepare libraries from fractions with low cell numbers. To follow T-cell clones before and after both primary and booster YFV17D yellow fever vaccination, bulk TCR alpha and beta repertoires underwent longitudinal sequencing. Two healthy male donors, one aged 18 to 30 and one aged 30 to 40 years, were included in the cohort. Blood was drawn at multiple timepoints before and after primary and secondary immunization, with bulk PBMC replicates and cell subsets isolated. Results and caveats for the whole study, not just this receptor: After the booster, most clones that had expanded after primary vaccination were detected again (around 96% of CD4 and about 88% of CD8), suggesting broad maintenance of memory. Because abundant contaminating clonotypes from the bulk population could be contained in FACS-sorted repertoires, computational filtering was required. Only a couple of donors were included in the study, so the extent to which the findings can be generalized is limited. Compared with the primary T-cell response, the secondary T-cell response was faster but weaker, reaching its peak on day 5 rather than on day 15. A small fraction of clonotypes appeared in both the CD4 and CD8 compartments, likely as a result of convergent recombination.

In its sample, this clonotype was seen many times. Its antigen has not been determined. Within one base of it there is no much larger clone, and no base qualities were kept. The sequencing machine was an Illumina NovaSeq 6000. TCR cDNA was synthesized by 5'RACE template switching, which introduced a universal primer site and unique molecular identifiers. cDNA synthesis was primed from both the TCR alpha and TCR beta constant segments. Two PCR steps were used to amplify libraries, with sample barcodes and sequencing adapters being added in the second step. Sequencing of libraries was done on Illumina HiSeq 2500 (2x100 bp) or NovaSeq (2x150 bp). In the authors' own workflow: MIGEC was used to demultiplex reads and collapse the reads into UMI consensus sequences, and MiXCR was used for V(D)J alignment. Vaccine-responding clonotypes were defined with edgeR using replicate PBMC samples, requiring FDR below 0.01 and a log2 fold change above 5 up to day 15. CD4 or CD8 identity was assigned to each bulk clonotype according to whether the clonotype was present at higher abundance in the sequenced CD4 repertoire or the sequenced CD8 repertoire. Using fastp trimming at Q25 and MiXCR clonotype assembly, TCRdb reanalyzed the public sequencing data and kept in-frame beta chains. Each entry is one CDR3 protein sequence, shown with its most common DNA and genes. These V and J calls originate from TCRdb's pipeline instead of the authors' own analysis. This sample holds a few hundred thousand distinct CDR3 sequences; around 10% were observed only once. The ten largest clones add up to 3% to 4% of the sample.

Sequences MNHEY (CDR1) and SMNVEV (CDR2) are obtained from the germline V gene (reference sequence). From cysteine to phenylalanine, the CDR3 is 15 amino acids long. Only the CDR3 portion is preserved as DNA: 45 bases, with reading frame beginning at the first base. V and J are truncated by 5 bases and 0 bases respectively, leaving an intervening sequence of 11 bases. This specimen's treatment or condition label, interpreted: live attenuated yellow fever vaccine strain. PBMCs were isolated from peripheral blood using a standard Ficoll-Paque protocol. CD4 and CD8 T-cell fractions were isolated with Dynabeads CD4 and CD8 positive selection kits. RNA was extracted with TriZol from bulk PBMCs, CD4 and CD8 fractions, and dextramer-positive and dextramer-negative fractions.

Here the chain combines TRBV27 and TRBJ2-1; no D gene call is confident. This specimen was CD4+ T cells sorted from PBMCs, taken 5 days after the yellow fever booster vaccination. The sequence was collected from a man aged 18 to 30 who received the YFV17D yellow fever vaccine. CDR3 sequence: CASSIRMSSYNEQFF. The nucleotide sequence is TGTGCCAGCAGTATCAGGATGAGCTCCTACAATGAGCAGTTCTTC.